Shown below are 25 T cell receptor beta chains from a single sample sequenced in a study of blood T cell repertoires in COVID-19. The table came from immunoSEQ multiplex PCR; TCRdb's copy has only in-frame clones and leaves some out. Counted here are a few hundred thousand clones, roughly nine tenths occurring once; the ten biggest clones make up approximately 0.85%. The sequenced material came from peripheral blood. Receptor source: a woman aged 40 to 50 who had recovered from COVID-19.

DNA of the CDR3: TGTGCCTGGAGTGTGTTGGTGGGAGATGAAGCTTTCTTT. It translates to CAWSVLVGDEAFF. The chain employs TRBV30 and TRBJ1-1, with D unclear. Germline CDR1 is GTSNPN and CDR2 is SVGIG (reference sequence). Between the trimmed V and J ends, which lost 0 bases and 7 bases, there was a span of 12 bases. The CDR3 spans 13 residues.

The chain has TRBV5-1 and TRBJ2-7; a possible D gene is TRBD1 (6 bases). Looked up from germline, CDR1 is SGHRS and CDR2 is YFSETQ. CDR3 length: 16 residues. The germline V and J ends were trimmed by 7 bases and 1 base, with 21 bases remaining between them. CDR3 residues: CASLPPGTPMSYEQYF. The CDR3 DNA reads TGCGCCAGCCTGCCCCCCGGGACACCAATGTCCTACGAGCAGTACTTC.

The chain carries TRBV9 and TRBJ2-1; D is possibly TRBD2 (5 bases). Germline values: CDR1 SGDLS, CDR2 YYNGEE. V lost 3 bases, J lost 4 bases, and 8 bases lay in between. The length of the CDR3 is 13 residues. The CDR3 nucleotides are TGTGCCAGCAGCGGGACTTATTACAATGAGCAGTTCTTC. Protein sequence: CASSGTYYNEQFF. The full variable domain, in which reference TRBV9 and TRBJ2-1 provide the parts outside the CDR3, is DSGVTQTPKHLITATGQRVTLRCSPRSGDLSVYWYQQSLDQGLQFLIQYYNGEERAKGNILERFSAQQFPDLHSELNLSSLELGDSALYFCASSGTYYNEQFFGPGTRLTVL.

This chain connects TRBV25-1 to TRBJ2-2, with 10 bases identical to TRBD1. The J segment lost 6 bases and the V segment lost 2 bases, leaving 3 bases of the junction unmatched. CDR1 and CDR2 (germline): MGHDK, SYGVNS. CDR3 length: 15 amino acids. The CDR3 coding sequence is TGTGCCAGCAGTGAAGGACAGGGGGTACCCGGGGAGCTGTTTTTT. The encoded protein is CASSEGQGVPGELFF.

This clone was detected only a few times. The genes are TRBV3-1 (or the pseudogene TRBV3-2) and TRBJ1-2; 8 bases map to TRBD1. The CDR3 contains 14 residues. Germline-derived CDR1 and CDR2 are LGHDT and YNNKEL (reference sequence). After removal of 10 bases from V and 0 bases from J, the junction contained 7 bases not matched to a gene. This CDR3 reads CATGKTGANYGYTF. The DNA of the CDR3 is TGTGCCACCGGAAAGACAGGGGCTAACTATGGCTACACCTTC.

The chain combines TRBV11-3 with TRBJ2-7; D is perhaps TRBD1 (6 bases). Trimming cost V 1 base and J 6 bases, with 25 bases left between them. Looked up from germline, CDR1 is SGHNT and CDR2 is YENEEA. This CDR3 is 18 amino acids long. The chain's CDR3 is CASSLVIIGTSTTGEQYF. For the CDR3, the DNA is TGTGCCAGCAGCTTAGTTATTATCGGGACATCGACCACGGGCGAGCAGTACTTC.

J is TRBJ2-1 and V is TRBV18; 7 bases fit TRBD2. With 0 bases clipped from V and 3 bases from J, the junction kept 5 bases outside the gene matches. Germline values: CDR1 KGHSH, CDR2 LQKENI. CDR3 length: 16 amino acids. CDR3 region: CASSPPAGALYNEQFF. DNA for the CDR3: TGTGCCAGCTCACCACCGGCGGGAGCTCTCTACAATGAGCAGTTCTTC.

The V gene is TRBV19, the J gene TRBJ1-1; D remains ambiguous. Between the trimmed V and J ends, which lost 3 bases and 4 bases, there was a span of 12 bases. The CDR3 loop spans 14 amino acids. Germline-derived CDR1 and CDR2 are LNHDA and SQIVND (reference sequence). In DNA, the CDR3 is TGTGCCAGTAGTATCGGGAGGGAACGCACTGAAGCTTTCTTT. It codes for CASSIGRERTEAFF.

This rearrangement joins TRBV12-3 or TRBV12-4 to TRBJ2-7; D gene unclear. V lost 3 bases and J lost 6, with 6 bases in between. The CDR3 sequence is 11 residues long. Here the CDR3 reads CASSLTTEQYF. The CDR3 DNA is TGTGCCAGCAGTTTGACAACCGAGCAGTACTTC.

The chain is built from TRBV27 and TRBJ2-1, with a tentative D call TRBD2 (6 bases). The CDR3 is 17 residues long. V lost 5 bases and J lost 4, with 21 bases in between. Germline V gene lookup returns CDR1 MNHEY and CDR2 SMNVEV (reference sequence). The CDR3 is CASSDSRDFRLYNEQFF. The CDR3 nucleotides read TGTGCCAGCAGTGACTCGAGGGACTTCAGATTATACAATGAGCAGTTCTTC.

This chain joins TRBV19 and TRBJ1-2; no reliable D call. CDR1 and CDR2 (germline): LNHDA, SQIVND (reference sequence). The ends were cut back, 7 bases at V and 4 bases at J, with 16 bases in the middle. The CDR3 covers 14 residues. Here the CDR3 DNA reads TGTGCCAGTACCCTCGGAAGAGAGGCCTATGGCTACACCTTC. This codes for CASTLGREAYGYTF.

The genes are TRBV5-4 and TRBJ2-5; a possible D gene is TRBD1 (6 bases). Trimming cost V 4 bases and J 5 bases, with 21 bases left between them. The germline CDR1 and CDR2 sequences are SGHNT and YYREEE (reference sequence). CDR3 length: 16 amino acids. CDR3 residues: CASSPENRVLGETQYF. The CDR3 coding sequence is TGTGCCAGCAGCCCAGAAAACAGGGTTTTGGGCGAGACCCAGTACTTC.

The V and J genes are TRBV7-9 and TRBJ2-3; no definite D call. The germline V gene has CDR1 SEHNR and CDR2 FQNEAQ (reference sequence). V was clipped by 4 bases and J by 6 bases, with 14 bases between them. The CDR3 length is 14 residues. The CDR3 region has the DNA TGTGCCAGCAGCTCGGTTGACCCGAGGGATACGCAGTATTTT. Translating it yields CASSSVDPRDTQYF.

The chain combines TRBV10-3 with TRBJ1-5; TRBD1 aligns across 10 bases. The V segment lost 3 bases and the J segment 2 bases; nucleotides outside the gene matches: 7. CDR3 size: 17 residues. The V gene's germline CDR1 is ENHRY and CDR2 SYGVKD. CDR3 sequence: CAISDRTGGSGNQPQHF. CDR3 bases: TGTGCCATCAGTGACCGGACAGGGGGGTCGGGCAATCAGCCCCAGCATTTT.

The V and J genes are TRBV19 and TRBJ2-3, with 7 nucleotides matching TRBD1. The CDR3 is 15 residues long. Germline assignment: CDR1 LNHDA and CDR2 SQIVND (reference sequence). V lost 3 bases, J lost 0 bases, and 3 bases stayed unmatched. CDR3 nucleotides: TGTGCCAGTAGTATCGGGACAGCTAGCACAGATACGCAGTATTTT. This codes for CASSIGTASTDTQYF.

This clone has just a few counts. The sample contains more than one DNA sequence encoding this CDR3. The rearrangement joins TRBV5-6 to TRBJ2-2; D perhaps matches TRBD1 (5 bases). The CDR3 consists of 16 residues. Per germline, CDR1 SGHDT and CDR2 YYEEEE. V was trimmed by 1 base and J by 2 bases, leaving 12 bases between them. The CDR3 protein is CASSLSQGRNTGELFF. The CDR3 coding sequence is TGTGCCAGCAGCTTGAGCCAGGGCAGAAACACCGGGGAGCTGTTTTTT. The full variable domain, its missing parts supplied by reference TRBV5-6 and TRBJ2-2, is DAGVTQSPTHLIKTRGQQVTLRCSPKSGHDTVSWYQQALGQGPQFIFQYYEEEERQRGNFPDRFSGHQFPNYSSELNVNALLLGDSALYLCASSLSQGRNTGELFFGEGSRLTVL.

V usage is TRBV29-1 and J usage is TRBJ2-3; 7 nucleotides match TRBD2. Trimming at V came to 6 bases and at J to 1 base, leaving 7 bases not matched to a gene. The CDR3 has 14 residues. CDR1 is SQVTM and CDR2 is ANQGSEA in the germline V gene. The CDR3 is CSVGTTGGTDTQYF. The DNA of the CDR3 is TGCAGCGTCGGGACTACAGGCGGCACAGATACGCAGTATTTT.

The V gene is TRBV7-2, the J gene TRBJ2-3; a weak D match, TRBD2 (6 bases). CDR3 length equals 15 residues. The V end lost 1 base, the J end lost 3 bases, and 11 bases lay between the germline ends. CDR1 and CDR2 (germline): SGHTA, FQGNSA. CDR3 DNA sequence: TGTGCCAGCAGCTTAGGGGCCGGGGGTACAGATACGCAGTATTTT. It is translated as CASSLGAGGTDTQYF.

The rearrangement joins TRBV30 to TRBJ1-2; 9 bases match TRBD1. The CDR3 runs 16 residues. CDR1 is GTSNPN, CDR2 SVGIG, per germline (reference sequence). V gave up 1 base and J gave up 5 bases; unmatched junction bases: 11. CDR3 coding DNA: TGTGCCTGGAGTGCCGGGACAGGGACTGCACAGTATGGCTACACCTTC. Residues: CAWSAGTGTAQYGYTF.

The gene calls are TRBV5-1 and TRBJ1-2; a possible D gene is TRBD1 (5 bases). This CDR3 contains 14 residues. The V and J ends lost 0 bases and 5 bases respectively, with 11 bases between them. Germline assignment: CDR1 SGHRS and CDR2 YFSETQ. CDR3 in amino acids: CASSLDGAGYGYTF. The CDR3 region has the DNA TGCGCCAGCAGCTTGGACGGGGCGGGGTATGGCTACACCTTC.

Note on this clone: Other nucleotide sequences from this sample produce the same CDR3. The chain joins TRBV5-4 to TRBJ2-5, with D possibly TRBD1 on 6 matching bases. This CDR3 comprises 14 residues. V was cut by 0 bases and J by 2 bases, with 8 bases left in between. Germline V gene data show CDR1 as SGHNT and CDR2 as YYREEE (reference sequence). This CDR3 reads CASSLGGGQETQYF. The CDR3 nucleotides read TGTGCCAGCAGCTTGGGAGGGGGACAAGAGACCCAGTACTTC.

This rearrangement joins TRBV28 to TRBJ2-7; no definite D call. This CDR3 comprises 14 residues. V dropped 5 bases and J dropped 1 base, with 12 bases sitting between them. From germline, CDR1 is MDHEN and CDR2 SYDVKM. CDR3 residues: CASSPHSVSYEQYF. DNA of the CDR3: TGTGCCAGCAGTCCCCACAGTGTTTCCTACGAGCAGTACTTC.

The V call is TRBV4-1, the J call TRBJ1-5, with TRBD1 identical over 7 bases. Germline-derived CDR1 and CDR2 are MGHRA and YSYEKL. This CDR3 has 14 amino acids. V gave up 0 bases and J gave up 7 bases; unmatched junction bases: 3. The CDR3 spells CASSQEGGAQPQHF. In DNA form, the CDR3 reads TGCGCCAGCAGCCAAGAAGGGGGCGCCCAGCCCCAGCATTTT.

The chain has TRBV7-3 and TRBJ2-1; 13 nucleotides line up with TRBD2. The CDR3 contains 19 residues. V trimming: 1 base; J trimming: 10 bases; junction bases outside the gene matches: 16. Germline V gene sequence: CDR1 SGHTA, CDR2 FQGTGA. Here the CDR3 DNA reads TGTGCCAGCAGCTTAAGAGGGACTAGCGGGGCCGACGAGGGCTTCGAGCAGTTCTTC. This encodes CASSLRGTSGADEGFEQFF.

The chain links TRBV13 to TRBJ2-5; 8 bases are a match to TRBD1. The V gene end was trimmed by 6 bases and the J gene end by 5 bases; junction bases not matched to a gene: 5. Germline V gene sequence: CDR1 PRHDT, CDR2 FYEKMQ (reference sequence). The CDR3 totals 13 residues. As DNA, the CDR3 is TGTGCCAGCAGGCAAACAGGGGGGGAGACCCAGTACTTC. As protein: CASRQTGGETQYF.